These 2 T cell receptor beta chains share one sample of origin, sequenced in a study of Ad26.COV2.S vaccination and SARS-CoV-2 variants. TCRdb's table, derived via immunoSEQ multiplex PCR, lists solely in-frame clones and lacks some. The sample shows about 350,000 clones, around nine tenths of them seen only once. Regarding treatment: approximately 18 received Ad26.COV2.S at low or high dose, single or two shots; about five received placebo; per-sample allocation not given. Sampling was performed 63 days after the first vaccine or placebo injection. The sequencing here drew on peripheral blood, taken in a trial of Ad26.COV2.S vaccine versus placebo. The receptors shown here come from a person between 18 and 59 years old who received the Ad26.COV2.S COVID-19 vaccine or a placebo.

This clone came up once. The rearrangement uses TRBV3-1 (or the pseudogene TRBV3-2) and TRBJ2-7; 9 bases match TRBD2. V trimming: 4 bases; J trimming: 7 bases; junction bases outside the gene matches: 11. CDR3 size: 15 residues. In germline, CDR1 is LGHDT, CDR2 YNNKEL (reference sequence). The DNA of the CDR3 is TGTGCCAGCAGCCCTCTCGTAGCGGGGGCGGGGGAGCAGTACTTC. Encoded protein: CASSPLVAGAGEQYF.

The chain has TRBV11-3 and TRBJ2-2; possible D gene TRBD1, 7 bases. CDR1 is SGHNT and CDR2 is YENEEA in the germline V gene. V was trimmed by 1 base and J by 4 bases, leaving 10 bases between them. The CDR3 contains 15 residues. The CDR3 DNA sequence: TGTGCCAGCAGCTTAGGCAGGGGGGCCACCGGGGAGCTGTTTTTT. Translated: CASSLGRGATGELFF.